The 20 T cell receptor beta chains in this list originate from one sample, sequenced in a study of technical replicates of blood from a handful of donors. Profiling relied on immunoSEQ multiplex PCR, and the TCRdb table lists in-frame clones only, not all of them. The top ten hold roughly 10% of the sample, which has some 8,900 clones, 91% seen once. The sample comprised PBMCs. These receptors were collected from a human donor in good health.

The chain employs TRBV6-6 and TRBJ2-7, with D possibly TRBD2 on 6 matching bases. Germline V CDR1 and CDR2: MNHNY, SVGAGI (reference sequence). The CDR3 runs to 13 residues. V was pared by 6 bases and J by 6 bases, with 15 bases between. CDR3 sequence: CASSSLAWGEQYF. In nucleotides, the CDR3 is TGTGCCAGCAGCTCACTAGCTTGGGGCGAGCAGTACTTC.

The chain couples TRBV28 to TRBJ2-7; D remains ambiguous. This CDR3 contains 13 residues. Germline lookup yields CDR1 MDHEN and CDR2 SYDVKM. The V end lost 7 bases, the J end lost 0 bases, and 10 bases lay between the germline ends. The CDR3: CASKHSLSYEQYF. CDR3 coding DNA: TGTGCCAGCAAGCATAGTCTCTCCTACGAGCAGTACTTC.

This clone was detected only once. The genes are TRBV18 and TRBJ2-5, with D unclear. The CDR3 has 13 residues. Deletions cut 3 bases from V and 2 bases from J, with 7 bases between. Germline V gene lookup returns CDR1 KGHSH and CDR2 LQKENI. The CDR3 reads CASSPDSQETQYF. For the CDR3, the DNA is TGTGCCAGCTCACCTGACTCGCAAGAGACCCAGTACTTC.

A few counts support this clone. The V gene is TRBV6-1, the J gene TRBJ2-7; D not resolved. The CDR3 has 12 residues. Germline V lookup: CDR1 MNHNS, CDR2 SASEGT. Trimming stripped 6 bases from V and 2 bases from J, with 8 bases between. CDR3 coding DNA: TGTGCCAGCAGCTGGGCCCCCTACGAGCAGTACTTC. Amino acid sequence: CASSWAPYEQYF.

Here the CDR3 DNA reads TGCGCCAGCAGCCCTGGGGCGGGGTCTCTTGCAACTAATGAAAAACTGTTTTTT. This translates into CASSPGAGSLATNEKLFF. This chain connects TRBV5-1 to TRBJ1-4; tentatively, D is TRBD1 (5 bases). Between the trimmed V and J ends, which lost 4 bases and 0 bases, there was a span of 19 bases. The V gene's germline CDR1 is SGHRS and CDR2 YFSETQ. The length of the CDR3 is 18 residues.

The chain joins TRBV4-1 to TRBJ2-7; TRBD1 matches at 8 bases. This CDR3 has 16 amino acids. With 0 bases clipped from V and 2 bases from J, the junction kept 6 bases outside the gene matches. The germline CDR1 and CDR2 sequences are MGHRA and YSYEKL. Written as DNA, the CDR3 is TGCGCCAGCAGCCAAGATATCAGGGGGCCAACCTACGAGCAGTACTTC. As protein: CASSQDIRGPTYEQYF.

The chain combines TRBV6-1 with TRBJ2-7; 9 nucleotides align to TRBD2. Losses at the gene ends were 2 bases for V and 1 base for J; bases not matched to a gene: 6. Germline V gene data show CDR1 as MNHNS and CDR2 as SASEGT. This CDR3 region has 16 residues. The CDR3 nucleotides are TGTGCCAGCAGTGAACGAAGGACTAGCGTTTCCTACGAGCAGTACTTC. Translation: CASSERRTSVSYEQYF.

This clone was recorded once. The V call is TRBV29-1, the J call TRBJ2-3; TRBD2 aligns across 8 bases. Germline loops: CDR1 SQVTM, CDR2 ANQGSEA. CDR3 length equals 14 residues. Trimming cost V 7 bases and J 0 bases; bases outside gene matches: 6. CDR3 sequence reads: CSETSGTSTDTQYF. Written as DNA, the CDR3 is TGCAGCGAAACTAGCGGAACTAGCACAGATACGCAGTATTTT.

This chain connects TRBV11-3 to TRBJ2-5, with D possibly being TRBD1 (6 bases). The CDR3 contains 14 residues. With 6 bases removed from V and 0 bases from J, the gap between germline ends came to 11 bases. Germline-derived CDR1 and CDR2 are SGHNT and YENEEA. CDR3 sequence (DNA): TGTGCCAGCAGACCCGACAGGAACCAAGAGACCCAGTACTTC. Amino acid sequence: CASRPDRNQETQYF.

The sample holds one count of this clone. The chain joins TRBV5-5 to TRBJ2-7; the D gene is possibly TRBD2 (5 bases). The germline V gene has CDR1 SGHKS and CDR2 YYEKEE (reference sequence). With 4 bases removed from V and 6 bases from J, the gap between germline ends came to 11 bases. This CDR3 region has 12 residues. The CDR3 spells CASSAYEGEQYF. The CDR3 bases are TGTGCCAGCAGCGCGTATGAGGGCGAGCAGTACTTC.

V is TRBV5-4 and J is TRBJ2-3, with D perhaps matching TRBD2 (6 bases). CDR1 SGHNT and CDR2 YYREEE come from the germline V gene (reference sequence). The CDR3 is made up of 15 amino acids. V was trimmed by 4 bases and J by 2 bases, leaving 14 bases between them. The CDR3 loop reads CASSEDYLPTDTQYF. The CDR3 DNA follows: TGTGCCAGCAGCGAGGACTACCTACCCACAGATACGCAGTATTTT.

J is TRBJ1-2 and V is TRBV6-5; 10 nucleotides line up with TRBD1. V gave up 0 bases and J gave up 5 bases; unmatched junction bases: 6. Germline V gene data show CDR1 as MNHEY and CDR2 as SVGAGI. The CDR3 runs to 16 residues. The CDR3 DNA reads TGTGCCAGCAGTTACTCGACGGGGGGACAGGGGTATGGCTACACCTTC. Translation gives CASSYSTGGQGYGYTF.

The chain has TRBV2 and TRBJ1-5, with 10 bases lining up with TRBD1. Germline CDR1 reads SNHLY; CDR2 reads FYNNEI. This CDR3 is built from 14 residues. J was trimmed by 14 bases and V by 3 bases; bases with no gene match: 10. As DNA, the CDR3 is TGTGCCAGCAGTGAGTTTCGCGAGGGGACAGGGGAGCATTTT. The encoded protein is CASSEFREGTGEHF.

The rearrangement uses TRBV19 and TRBJ2-7; 7 nucleotides align to TRBD1. The trim removed 6 bases at V and 3 bases at J, leaving 8 bases unmatched. The CDR3 totals 14 residues. CDR1 is LNHDA, CDR2 SQIVND, per germline (reference sequence). Here the CDR3 reads CASSSTPGGYEQYF. The CDR3 DNA reads TGTGCCAGTAGCTCAACCCCAGGGGGCTACGAGCAGTACTTC.

DNA for the CDR3: TGCGCCAGCAGCCAAGATAGGTCCGAACTAGTTATCAATGAGCAGTTCTTC. The encoded protein is CASSQDRSELVINEQFF. The rearrangement joins TRBV4-1 to TRBJ2-1, with a weak D call TRBD2 (5 bases). With 0 bases removed from V and 6 bases from J, the gap between germline ends came to 18 bases. The germline CDR1 and CDR2 sequences are MGHRA and YSYEKL. CDR3 length: 17 residues.

The chain employs TRBV14 and TRBJ1-4; unclear D gene. The V gene lost 4 bases and the J gene lost 7 bases, with 16 bases spanning the gap. Germline V gene data show CDR1 as SGHDN and CDR2 as FVKESK. The CDR3 loop spans 15 amino acids. The CDR3 DNA is TGTGCCAGCAGCCCAAGATGGTACAGTAGTGAAAAACTGTTTTTT. Encoded protein: CASSPRWYSSEKLFF.

The V and J genes are TRBV6-5 and TRBJ1-2; TRBD1 matches 8 bases. The CDR3 sequence is 14 residues long. The V segment lost 6 bases and the J segment 6 bases; nucleotides outside the gene matches: 9. The V gene's germline CDR1 is MNHEY and CDR2 SVGAGI. CDR3 DNA: TGTGCCAGCAGCATCTCAGGGGGCATTGATGGCTACACCTTC. Its translation is CASSISGGIDGYTF.

The chain uses TRBV7-9 and TRBJ2-7; 16 bases fit TRBD2. Germline V gene lookup returns CDR1 SEHNR and CDR2 FQNEAQ (reference sequence). The CDR3 spans 17 residues. J gave up 2 bases and V 4 bases, and 5 bases lay outside the gene matches. CDR3 nucleotides: TGTGCCAGCAGCTCGCCGGGACTAGCGGGAGGGCCCTACGAGCAGTACTTC. This translates into CASSSPGLAGGPYEQYF.

There are a few counts of this clone. This sequence joins TRBV6-1 and TRBJ1-5, with 8 bases that match TRBD1. The germline gives CDR1 MNHNS, CDR2 SASEGT. J lost 3 bases, V lost 2 bases, and 6 bases had no gene match. The CDR3 spans 16 residues. The CDR3 loop reads CASSEHAGGNNQPQHF. The CDR3 DNA sequence: TGTGCCAGCAGTGAACACGCAGGGGGCAACAATCAGCCCCAGCATTTT.

The chain joins TRBV2 to TRBJ1-5; TRBD1 might be the D (5 bases). The germline gives CDR1 SNHLY, CDR2 FYNNEI. The CDR3 has 16 amino acids. Trimming cost V 1 base and J 2 bases, with 12 bases left between them. CDR3 region: CASSEGVRAGNQPQHF. The CDR3 DNA sequence: TGTGCCAGCAGTGAAGGTGTCAGGGCGGGCAATCAGCCCCAGCATTTT.